The clone carrying this TCR beta chain was detected ten times or more. The sample belongs to a study of human T cells and chemical hapten exposure. Study-wide background: Readings were taken at 6 days from patch tests that had applied 0.01% DPC to the upper back.

Time point denoted: patch test 3, about 24 weeks after DPC sensitization. Specified treatment: therapeutic diphenylcyclopropenone sensitization with weekly scalp DPC. Trimming pared 5 bases from V and 2 bases from J, leaving 9 bases between. Germline V CDR1 and CDR2: SQVTM, ANQGSEA. This CDR3 spans 12 amino acids. Each CDR3 protein gets one entry after TCRdb re-called the RACE reads with MiXCR. The sample has some 110,000 distinct CDR3 sequences; 10% to 12% are singletons. This clonotype was obtained from a woman in her fifties or sixties with alopecia areata. Some clones in this sample may be carry-over from other donors' samples. Specimen: whole blood, collected in connection with sensitization to the hapten diphenylcyclopropenone (DPC). The rearrangement joins TRBV29-1 to TRBJ2-5, with D maybe TRBD1 (5 bases). In DNA form, the CDR3 reads TGCAGCGTTTCACAGGATCAAGAGACCCAGTACTTC. Amino acid sequence: CSVSQDQETQYF.